This paragraph reports one TCR beta chain. Its specificity is not known. The data were taken from a study of glioma-infiltrating T cells after dendritic cell vaccination. Across the study: Glioblastoma patients came from Phase I and II dendritic cell vaccination trials.

There are 15 residues in the CDR3. V trimming: 5 bases; J trimming: 3 bases; junction bases outside the gene matches: 8. Germline V gene sequence: CDR1 MDHEN, CDR2 SYDVKM. Amplification used 60 V beta primers and 13 J beta primers. TCRdb's table, derived via immunoSEQ multiplex PCR, lists solely in-frame clones and lacks some. The repertoire consists of some 78,000 clones, with 85% occurring once and the leading ten covering more than 8%. Time point in this sample: after dendritic cell vaccination, including at tumor progression/relapse. Broader study findings: The cohort had few patients with full blood and tumor sets.

The sequenced sample was blood, obtained after dendritic cell vaccination. The chain combines TRBV28 with TRBJ2-7, with 9 positions matching TRBD1. The receptor was derived from a human donor with glioblastoma. The CDR3 DNA reads as TGTGCCAGCAGTCGACCGGGACAGGGAGTCTACGAGCAGTACTTC. This gives the protein CASSRPGQGVYEQYF.